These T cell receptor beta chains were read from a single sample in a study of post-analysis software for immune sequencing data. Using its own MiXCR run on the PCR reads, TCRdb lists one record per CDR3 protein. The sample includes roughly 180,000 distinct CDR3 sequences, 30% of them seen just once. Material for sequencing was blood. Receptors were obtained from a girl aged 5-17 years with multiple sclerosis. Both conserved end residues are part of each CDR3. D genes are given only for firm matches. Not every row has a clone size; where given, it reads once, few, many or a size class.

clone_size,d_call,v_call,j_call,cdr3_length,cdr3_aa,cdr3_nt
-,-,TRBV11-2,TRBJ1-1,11,CASSPPGEAFF,TGTGCCAGCAGCCCGCCAGGTGAAGCTTTCTTT
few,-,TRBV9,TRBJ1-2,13,CASNGRLSNGYTF,TGTGCCAGCAATGGCAGGCTCTCTAATGGCTACACCTTC
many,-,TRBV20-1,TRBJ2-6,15,CSAGQAASGANVLTF,TGCAGTGCTGGCCAGGCCGCATCTGGGGCCAACGTCCTGACTTTC
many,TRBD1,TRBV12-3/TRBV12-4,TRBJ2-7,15,CASSPIPGQSYEQYF,TGTGCCAGCAGTCCAATCCCGGGACAGTCCTACGAGCAGTACTTC
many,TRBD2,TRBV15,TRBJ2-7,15,CATSRGTSGSYEQYF,TGTGCCACCAGCAGAGGGACTAGCGGGAGTTACGAGCAGTACTTC
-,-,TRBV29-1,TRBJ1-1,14,CSVTEHQVNTEAFF,TGCAGCGTTACCGAGCACCAGGTAAACACTGAAGCTTTCTTT
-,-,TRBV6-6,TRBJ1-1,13,CASSFRGFEEAFF,TGTGCCAGCAGTTTCAGGGGCTTCGAAGAAGCTTTCTTT
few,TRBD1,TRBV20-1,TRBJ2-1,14,CSASAGTGYNEQFF,TGCAGTGCTTCAGCCGGGACAGGGTACAATGAGCAGTTCTTC
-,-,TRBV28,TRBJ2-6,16,CASSLLEGSGANVLTF,TGTGCCAGCAGTTTACTCGAGGGGTCTGGGGCCAACGTCCTGACTTTC
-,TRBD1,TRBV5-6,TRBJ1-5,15,CASSSGTGLEQPQHF,TGTGCCAGCAGCTCCGGGACAGGGCTAGAGCAGCCCCAGCATTTT
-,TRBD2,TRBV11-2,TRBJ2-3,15,CASSYGTSSTDTQYF,TGTGCCAGCAGCTACGGGACTAGCAGCACAGATACGCAGTATTTT
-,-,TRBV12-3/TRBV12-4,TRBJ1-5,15,CASSQTSGANQPQHF,TGTGCCAGCAGCCAAACCTCGGGAGCGAATCAGCCCCAGCATTTT
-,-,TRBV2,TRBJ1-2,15,CASSPSPSLYSGYTF,TGTGCCAGCAGCCCTTCCCCCAGCCTGTATTCTGGCTACACCTTC
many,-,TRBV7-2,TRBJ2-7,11,CASSRSYEQYF,TGTGCCAGCAGCCGCTCCTACGAGCAGTACTTC
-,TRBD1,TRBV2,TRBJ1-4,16,CASSSIQGGVGEKLFF,TGTGCCAGCAGTTCTATCCAGGGGGGCGTAGGAGAAAAACTGTTTTTT
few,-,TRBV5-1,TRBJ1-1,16,CASSPLGGGAATEAFF,TGCGCCAGCAGCCCCCTGGGCGGGGGGGCCGCAACTGAAGCTTTCTTT
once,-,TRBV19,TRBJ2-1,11,CASSRSKEQFF,TGTGCCAGTAGCCGTAGTAAGGAGCAGTTCTTC
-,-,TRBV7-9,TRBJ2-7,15,CASSFRRDRSYEQYF,TGTGCCAGCAGCTTCCGCAGGGATAGGTCCTACGAGCAGTACTTC
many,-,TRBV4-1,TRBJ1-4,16,CASSQLPRGTNEKLFF,TGCGCCAGCAGCCAGCTACCTCGGGGAACCAATGAAAAACTGTTTTTT
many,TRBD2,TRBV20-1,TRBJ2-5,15,CSATAPGLARETQYF,TGCAGTGCAACGGCTCCCGGACTAGCACGGGAGACCCAGTACTTC
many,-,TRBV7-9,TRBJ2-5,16,CATGEGAIPYQETQYF,TGTGCCACCGGGGAGGGGGCGATTCCCTATCAAGAGACCCAGTACTTC
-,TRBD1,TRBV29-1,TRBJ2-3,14,CSVQGAASTDTQYF,TGCAGCGTCCAGGGGGCAGCTAGCACAGATACGCAGTATTTT
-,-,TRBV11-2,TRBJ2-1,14,CASSLGGVQGVQFF,TGTGCCAGCAGCTTAGGGGGGGTGCAGGGAGTGCAGTTCTTC
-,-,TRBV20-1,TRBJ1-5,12,CSASGGSQPQHF,TGCAGTGCTAGTGGGGGGTCTCAGCCCCAGCATTTT
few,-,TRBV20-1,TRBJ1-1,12,CSARTMNTEAFF,TGCAGTGCGCGGACAATGAACACTGAAGCTTTCTTT
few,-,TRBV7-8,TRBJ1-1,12,CASSSDWGEAFF,TGTGCCAGCAGCTCCGACTGGGGAGAAGCTTTCTTT
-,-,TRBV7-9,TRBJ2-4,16,CSSTPPISGAGNIQYF,TGTTCCAGCACACCGCCTATATCCGGAGCGGGAAACATTCAGTACTTC
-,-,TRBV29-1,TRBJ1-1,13,CSVAGHEDTEAFF,TGCAGCGTCGCGGGACACGAAGACACTGAAGCTTTCTTT
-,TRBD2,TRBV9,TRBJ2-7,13,CASGGTSGWEQYF,TGTGCCAGCGGCGGGACTAGCGGTTGGGAGCAGTACTTC
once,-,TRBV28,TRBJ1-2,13,CAGTKDGNYGYTF,TGTGCCGGAACGAAGGACGGTAACTATGGCTACACCTTC
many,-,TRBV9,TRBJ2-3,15,CASSEADYSTDTQYF,TGTGCCAGCAGCGAGGCAGACTACAGCACAGATACGCAGTATTTT
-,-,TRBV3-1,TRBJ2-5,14,CASSAEGVEEAQYF,TGTGCCAGCAGCGCTGAGGGAGTAGAAGAGGCCCAGTACTTC
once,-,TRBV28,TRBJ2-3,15,CASFESGHSTDTQYF,TGTGCCAGCTTCGAGAGCGGGCATAGCACAGATACGCAGTATTTT
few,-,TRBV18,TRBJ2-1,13,CASCGTDQGEQFF,TGTGCCAGCTGCGGGACGGACCAAGGTGAGCAGTTCTTC
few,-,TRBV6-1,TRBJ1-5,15,CASRPGTTYNQPQHF,TGTGCCAGCAGGCCCGGGACCACGTATAATCAGCCCCAGCATTTT
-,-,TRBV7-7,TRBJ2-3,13,CASSLLKSDTQYF,TGTGCTAGCAGCTTGCTCAAATCAGATACGCAGTATTTT
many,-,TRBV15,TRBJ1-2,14,CATSRDRAYYGYTF,TGTGCCACCAGCCGGGACCGGGCGTACTATGGCTACACCTTC
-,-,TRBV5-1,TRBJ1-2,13,CASSGEGWDGYTF,TGCGCCAGCAGCGGAGAGGGGTGGGATGGCTACACCTTC
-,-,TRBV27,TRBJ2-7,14,CASSDAGSSYEQYF,TGTGCCAGCAGTGATGCAGGGAGCTCCTACGAGCAGTACTTC
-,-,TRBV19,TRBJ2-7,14,CASSTTASSYEQYF,TGTGCCAGTAGTACGACCGCCAGCTCCTACGAGCAGTACTTC
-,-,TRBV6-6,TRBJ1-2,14,CASSSQSRNYGYTF,TGTGCCAGCAGTTCCCAGTCTAGGAACTATGGCTACACCTTC
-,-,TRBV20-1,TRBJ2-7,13,CSARLDESYEQYF,TGCAGTGCTAGGCTAGATGAATCCTACGAGCAGTACTTC
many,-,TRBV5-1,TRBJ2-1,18,CASSSARYSVLNDNEQFF,TGCGCCAGCAGCTCGGCCCGTTACTCGGTCCTAAATGACAATGAGCAGTTCTTC
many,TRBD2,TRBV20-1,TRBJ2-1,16,CSASSASGRFYNEQFF,TGCAGTGCTAGTTCTGCTAGCGGGAGGTTTTACAATGAGCAGTTCTTC
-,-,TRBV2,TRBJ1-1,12,CASSSMNTEAFF,TGTGCCAGCAGTTCTATGAACACTGAAGCTTTCTTT